This entry lists 24 T cell receptor beta chains sequenced from one sample in a study of blood T cell repertoires in COVID-19. Measured with immunoSEQ multiplex PCR; TCRdb has only the in-frame clones, and not every one. This sample yields about 220,000 clones, of which around 86% are seen a single time; roughly 5.1% belongs to the top ten. The sequenced sample consisted of peripheral blood. The origin of the receptors is a woman aged 70-85 years with COVID-19, enrolled during active disease.

The chain carries TRBV7-2 and TRBJ1-6; TRBD1 matches at 7 bases. J was trimmed by 10 bases and V by 5 bases; bases with no gene match: 8. This CDR3 spans 14 amino acids. Germline V CDR1 and CDR2: SGHTA, FQGNSA. In nucleotides, the CDR3 is TGTGCCAGCAGCCTAGGACAGGTTCAATCACCCCTCCACTTT. Its translation is CASSLGQVQSPLHF.

The chain uses TRBV4-1 and TRBJ1-2; TRBD1 matches at 10 bases. The germline gives CDR1 MGHRA, CDR2 YSYEKL. The junction had 1 base not matched to a gene; V was cut back by 1 base and J by 5 bases. This CDR3 is 14 amino acids long. For the CDR3, the DNA is TGCGCCAGCAGCCAAGGGGACAGGGGATATGGCTACACCTTC. This encodes CASSQGDRGYGYTF.

This rearrangement joins TRBV28 to TRBJ2-3; D perhaps matches TRBD2 (7 bases). The germline V and J ends were trimmed by 6 bases and 2 bases, with 12 bases remaining between them. The CDR3 runs to 14 residues. Germline lookup yields CDR1 MDHEN and CDR2 SYDVKM. In DNA form, the CDR3 reads TGTGCCAGCAGAAGCGGGACACCCACAGATACGCAGTATTTT. It codes for CASRSGTPTDTQYF.

V usage is TRBV10-2 and J usage is TRBJ1-3; the match to TRBD1 covers 8 bases. The CDR3 length is 17 residues. Germline loops: CDR1 WSHSY, CDR2 SAAADI. With 0 bases clipped from V and 0 bases from J, the junction kept 4 bases outside the gene matches. The CDR3 bases are TGCGCCAGCAGTGAGTCGACAGGGGACGTCTCTGGAAACACCATATATTTT. The encoded protein is CASSESTGDVSGNTIYF.

This clone has only one observation. The gene calls are TRBV5-4 and TRBJ2-4; possible D gene TRBD1, 6 bases. Germline CDR1 and CDR2: SGHNT and YYREEE (reference sequence). V was pared by 5 bases and J by 1 base, with 10 bases between. The CDR3 loop spans 14 amino acids. The CDR3 loop reads CASSFQGAKNIQYF. Here the CDR3 DNA reads TGTGCCAGCAGTTTCCAGGGGGCCAAAAACATTCAGTACTTC. The whole variable domain, remainder taken from reference TRBV5-4 and TRBJ2-4, is ETGVTQSPTHLIKTRGQQVTLRCSSQSGHNTVSWYQQALGQGPQFIFQYYREEENGRGNFPPRFSGLQFPNYSSELNVNALELDDSALYLCASSFQGAKNIQYFGAGTRLSVL.

The genes are TRBV11-3 and TRBJ2-1; D not resolved. The CDR3 has 15 amino acids. Trimming cost V 3 bases and J 0 bases, with 9 bases left between them. Germline V gene lookup returns CDR1 SGHNT and CDR2 YENEEA. CDR3 residues: CASSFEEDSYNEQFF. The CDR3, as DNA: TGTGCCAGCAGCTTTGAGGAAGACTCCTACAATGAGCAGTTCTTC.

The CDR3 coding sequence is TGCAGCGTCTTCACAGGGGGCCGGTTCTATGGCTACACCTTC. Translation: CSVFTGGRFYGYTF. The V and J genes are TRBV29-1 and TRBJ1-2, with 9 positions matching TRBD1. This CDR3 is 14 amino acids long. V trimming: 6 bases; J trimming: 4 bases; junction bases outside the gene matches: 9. The germline gives CDR1 SQVTM, CDR2 ANQGSEA.

The V call is TRBV5-1, the J call TRBJ2-7; 10 bases are a match to TRBD2. This CDR3 spans 14 amino acids. Germline V gene lookup returns CDR1 SGHRS and CDR2 YFSETQ. The V gene end was trimmed by 4 bases and the J gene end by 4 bases; junction bases not matched to a gene: 5. This CDR3 reads CASSASSGSYEQYF. The CDR3 DNA reads as TGCGCCAGCAGCGCGTCTAGCGGGAGTTACGAGCAGTACTTC.

The rearrangement uses TRBV29-1 and TRBJ1-2; no definite D call. CDR3 length: 15 residues. The V and J ends lost 5 bases and 3 bases respectively, with 19 bases between them. CDR1 and CDR2 (germline): SQVTM, ANQGSEA. As DNA, the CDR3 is TGCAGCGTTCCTCGGACCCGCGCCGGGGACTATGGCTACACCTTC. This gives the protein CSVPRTRAGDYGYTF.

A single count supports this clone. The rearrangement links TRBV6-4 to TRBJ2-1, with TRBD1 matching over 8 bases. There are 15 residues in the CDR3. V shed 3 bases, J shed 2 bases, and the junction held 3 bases outside the gene matches. CDR1 MRHNA and CDR2 SNTAGT come from the germline V gene. The CDR3 DNA reads as TGTGCCAGCAGTGATCAGGGGGCACCCTACAATGAGCAGTTCTTC. Amino acids: CASSDQGAPYNEQFF.

The chain carries TRBV3-1 (or the pseudogene TRBV3-2) and TRBJ1-6; D ambiguous. Germline assignment: CDR1 LGHDT and CDR2 YNNKEL (reference sequence). Trimming took off 1 base at V and 15 bases at J, with 13 bases between the two ends. The CDR3 spans 13 residues. CDR3 region: CASSQGRRTILHF. DNA for the CDR3: TGTGCCAGCAGCCAAGGCCGGAGGACCATCCTCCACTTT.

The CDR3 DNA reads as TGTGCCAGCAGGGGTACAGGGAGCTCCTACGAGCAGTACTTC. Amino acid sequence: CASRGTGSSYEQYF. The chain recombines TRBV28 with TRBJ2-7, with D possibly being TRBD1 (6 bases). CDR1 is MDHEN, CDR2 SYDVKM, per germline. V lost 6 bases, J lost 0 bases, and 12 bases lay in between. CDR3 length: 14 amino acids. The full variable domain, with the rest looked up from reference TRBV28 and TRBJ2-7, is DVKVTQSSRYLVKRTGEKVFLECVQDMDHENMFWYRQDPGLGLRLIYFSYDVKMKEKGDIPEGYSVSREKKERFSLILESASTNQTSMYLCASRGTGSSYEQYFGPGTRLTVT.

The rearrangement links TRBV10-3 to TRBJ1-2; TRBD1 is a possible D gene (6 bases). This CDR3 is 14 amino acids long. The V end lost 10 bases, the J end lost 4 bases, and 19 bases lay between the germline ends. Looked up from germline, CDR1 is ENHRY and CDR2 is SYGVKD. The CDR3 loop is CANHPGGGGYGYTF. CDR3 DNA sequence: TGTGCCAACCATCCGGGGGGCGGTGGCTATGGCTACACCTTC.

The CDR3 bases are TGCGCCAGCAGGACAGCTAACTATGGCTACACCTTC. Encoded protein: CASRTANYGYTF. V is TRBV5-1 and J is TRBJ1-2; D is perhaps TRBD1 (5 bases). V shed 5 bases and J shed 0 bases, with 5 bases lying between them. This CDR3 is 12 amino acids long. The germline gives CDR1 SGHRS, CDR2 YFSETQ.

The V gene is TRBV6-1, the J gene TRBJ1-3; D call uncertain. In germline, CDR1 is MNHNS, CDR2 SASEGT. CDR3 length equals 15 residues. Trimming pared 3 bases from V and 1 base from J, leaving 10 bases between. For the CDR3, the DNA is TGTGCCAGCAGTGAGCCGTCGGGATCTGGAAACACCATATATTTT. Translation gives CASSEPSGSGNTIYF.

The V and J genes are TRBV11-2 and TRBJ1-4; a weak D match, TRBD1 (5 bases). Germline CDR1 SGHAT, CDR2 FQNNGV. V lost 3 bases, J lost 7 bases, and 15 bases lay in between. The CDR3 length is 15 residues. CDR3 sequence reads: CASSFQGGRGEKLFF. The CDR3 DNA reads TGTGCCAGCAGCTTCCAGGGTGGGCGCGGTGAAAAACTGTTTTTT.

This chain links TRBV9 with TRBJ2-2; 14 bases line up with TRBD2. Germline V gene data show CDR1 as SGDLS and CDR2 as YYNGEE. After removal of 4 bases from V and 8 bases from J, the junction contained 10 bases not matched to a gene. The CDR3 is made up of 17 amino acids. The CDR3 region is CASSSGLAGAPRGELFF. In DNA, the CDR3 is TGTGCCAGCAGCTCGGGACTAGCGGGGGCACCTAGGGGGGAGCTGTTTTTT.

The gene calls are TRBV18 and TRBJ2-7, with a possible D match to TRBD2 (5 bases). Germline V lookup: CDR1 KGHSH, CDR2 LQKENI. The CDR3 spans 14 residues. V was shortened by 0 bases and J by 2 bases, with 8 bases between the two germline ends. The CDR3 coding sequence is TGTGCCAGCTCACCACCGGAGGTGACCTACGAGCAGTACTTC. Translating gives CASSPPEVTYEQYF.

This chain joins TRBV19 and TRBJ1-1, with D unclear. V was cut by 3 bases and J by 8 bases, with 13 bases left in between. This CDR3 region has 13 residues. In germline, CDR1 is LNHDA, CDR2 SQIVND (reference sequence). The DNA for the CDR3 is TGTGCCAGTAGTATCTTCCATCAGGCCGAAGCTTTCTTT. This sequence encodes CASSIFHQAEAFF.

This chain connects TRBV28 to TRBJ1-2, with a tentative D call TRBD1 (6 bases). Germline V lookup: CDR1 MDHEN, CDR2 SYDVKM. CDR3 length: 14 residues. V was pared by 8 bases and J by 4 bases, with 17 bases between. CDR3 amino acids: CASGSVRGGYGYTF. Here the CDR3 DNA reads TGTGCCAGCGGGTCTGTGAGGGGGGGCTATGGCTACACCTTC.

The rearrangement uses TRBV19 and TRBJ1-1; 8 bases fit TRBD1. From germline, CDR1 is LNHDA and CDR2 SQIVND (reference sequence). Germline trimming cut 5 bases from V and 4 bases from J; bases unmatched to any gene: 9. The CDR3 has 15 amino acids. In DNA, the CDR3 is TGTGCCAGTAGTGTTGCCAGGGGGCTCGGCACTGAAGCTTTCTTT. It specifies CASSVARGLGTEAFF.

The chain recombines TRBV27 with TRBJ1-2, with a tentative D call TRBD1 (5 bases). From germline, CDR1 is MNHEY and CDR2 SMNVEV (reference sequence). This CDR3 contains 14 residues. V was clipped by 3 bases and J by 3 bases, with 11 bases between them. This CDR3 is CASSFRGKDYGYTF. CDR3 DNA sequence: TGTGCCAGCAGTTTTCGGGGGAAGGACTATGGCTACACCTTC.

The chain uses TRBV7-2 and TRBJ2-1; 9 nucleotides match TRBD2. Germline CDR1 SGHTA, CDR2 FQGNSA. J lost 7 bases, V lost 5 bases, and 9 bases had no gene match. The CDR3 length is 15 residues. For the CDR3, the DNA is TGTGCCAGCAGCCAAGAGGGCCTAGCGGGGAATGAGCAGTTCTTC. Residues: CASSQEGLAGNEQFF. The full variable domain, completed using reference TRBV7-2 and TRBJ2-1, is GAGVSQSPSNKVTEKGKDVELRCDPISGHTALYWYRQSLGQGLEFLIYFQGNSAPDKSGLPSDRFSAERTGGSVSTLTIQRTQQEDSAVYLCASSQEGLAGNEQFFGPGTRLTVL.

The chain is built from TRBV28 and TRBJ2-5, with D perhaps matching TRBD1 (5 bases). This CDR3 contains 14 residues. Trimming left V 8 bases short and J 0 bases short, with 13 bases between. Per germline, CDR1 MDHEN and CDR2 SYDVKM. This chain's CDR3 is CASGARQYQETQYF. The DNA for the CDR3 is TGTGCCAGCGGGGCCCGACAGTACCAAGAGACCCAGTACTTC.